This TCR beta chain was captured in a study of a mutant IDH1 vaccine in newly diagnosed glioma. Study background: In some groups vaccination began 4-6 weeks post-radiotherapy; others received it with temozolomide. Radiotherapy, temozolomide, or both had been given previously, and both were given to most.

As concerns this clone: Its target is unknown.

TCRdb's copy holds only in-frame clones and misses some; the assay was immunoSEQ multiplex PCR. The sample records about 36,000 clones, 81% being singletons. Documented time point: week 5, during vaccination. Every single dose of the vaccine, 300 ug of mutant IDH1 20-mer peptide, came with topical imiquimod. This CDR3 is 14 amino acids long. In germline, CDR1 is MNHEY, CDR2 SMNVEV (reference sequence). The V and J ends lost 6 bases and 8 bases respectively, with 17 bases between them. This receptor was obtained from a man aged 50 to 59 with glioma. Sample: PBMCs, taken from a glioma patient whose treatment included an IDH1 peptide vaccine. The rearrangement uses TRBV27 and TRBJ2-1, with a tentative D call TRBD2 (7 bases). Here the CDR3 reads CASSPWGGRHEQFF. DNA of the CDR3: TGTGCCAGCAGCCCATGGGGGGGGCGCCATGAGCAGTTCTTC.